This T cell receptor (beta chain) was identified during a study of CD8+ T cells in alopecia areata. Study at large: It was 7-10-week-old female C3H/HeJ mice that received skin from approximately 6-12-month-old C3H/HeJ graft donors with spontaneous alopecia.

Cells from pooled cutaneous lymph nodes were sorted by CD4, CD8alpha, NKG2D, NKG2ACE and other markers. Regarding this clone: The antigen remains undetermined. The germline and genes are mouse ones. Read data end 3 residues before the CDR3 end; the end is taken from the germline J gene.

This CDR3 region has 14 residues. After removal of 3 bases from V and 7 bases from J, the junction contained 3 bases not matched to a gene. Germline V gives CDR1 FNHDT, CDR2 SITEND (reference sequence). Broader study findings: Mice showed TCR sharing more clearly than patients did, possibly owing to HLA. Scalp sample sequencing also detects resident alphabeta T cells of normal skin. Higher clonality than in normal scalp was seen in lesional scalp, especially alopecia totalis/universalis.

The authors extracted RNA and reverse transcribed it into cDNA as the sequencing template. Measured with immunoSEQ multiplex PCR; TCRdb has only the in-frame clones, and not every one. The sample shows around 300,000 clones, no singletons; the ten largest hold 1.2%. V is TRBV19 and J is TRBJ1-6, with 8 positions matching TRBD1. TRBJ1-6 is annotated as an ORF whose role is uncertain. Sequenced: CD4+ T cells sorted from a lymph node. The receptor was isolated from a C3H/HeJ mouse with alopecia areata. For this strain, the MHC haplotype corresponds to H2-k. The sequenced part of the CDR3 DNA is TGTGCCAGCAGTACCCGGGACAGGAATTCGCCC. It is translated as CASSTRDRNSP. The full CDR3 protein reads CASSTRDRNSPLYF.